This TCR beta chain was profiled in a study of Graves' ophthalmopathy and Graves' hyperthyroidism. Notes on the study in general: Among thyroid clonotypes expanded above 0.001 frequency, most also appeared in blood. The model's ophthalmopathy progression predictions had around 64% sensitivity and 72% to 75% specificity.

This clonotype was recorded many times. As yet, its antigen is unknown. Scientists amplified the TCR beta CDR3 regions from RNA transcripts. HTBI primers primed a first-round RT-PCR, and a second-round multiplex PCR followed. In TCRdb, the multiplex PCR reads were re-called with MiXCR into one record per CDR3 protein. Of under 250,000 distinct CDR3 sequences listed, about 22% are singletons. Exclusion applied to patients with other autoimmune diseases, uncontrolled infections, pregnancy or lactation. A diagnosis was made from clinical symptoms together with serum thyroxine, TRAb, thyroid ultrasound and orbital computed tomography. The sample taken for sequencing was peripheral blood. This TCR was sampled from a woman aged 45-59 years with Graves' ophthalmopathy.

This CDR3 reads CASSSWRGEAGANVLTF. The CDR3, as DNA: TGTGCCAGCAGCTCATGGCGGGGAGAGGCTGGGGCCAACGTCCTGACTTTC. The rearrangement links TRBV27 to TRBJ2-6, with D possibly matching TRBD2 (6 bases). The V gene's germline CDR1 is MNHEY and CDR2 SMNVEV (reference sequence). The CDR3 contains 17 residues. V was trimmed by 6 bases and J by 2 bases, leaving 17 bases between them.